This entry features one T cell receptor beta chain sequence. Profiling relied on immunoSEQ multiplex PCR, and the TCRdb table lists in-frame clones only, not all of them. The data contain some 130,000 clones, around 90% of them seen just once; the ten biggest clones take up approximately 6%. This entry is derived from a study of control samples from healthy donors and cancer patients. The specimen was blood. The clonotype was recovered from a young man in good health.

The CDR3 region has the DNA TGTGCCAGTAGTCTCCCCCCGGAGGGTTACACTGAAGCTTTCTTT. Its translation: CASSLPPEGYTEAFF. The V call is TRBV19, the J call TRBJ1-1; D gene unclear. This CDR3 has 15 amino acids. Germline CDR1 is LNHDA and CDR2 is SQIVND (reference sequence). V was shortened by 5 bases and J by 3 bases, with 16 bases between the two germline ends.